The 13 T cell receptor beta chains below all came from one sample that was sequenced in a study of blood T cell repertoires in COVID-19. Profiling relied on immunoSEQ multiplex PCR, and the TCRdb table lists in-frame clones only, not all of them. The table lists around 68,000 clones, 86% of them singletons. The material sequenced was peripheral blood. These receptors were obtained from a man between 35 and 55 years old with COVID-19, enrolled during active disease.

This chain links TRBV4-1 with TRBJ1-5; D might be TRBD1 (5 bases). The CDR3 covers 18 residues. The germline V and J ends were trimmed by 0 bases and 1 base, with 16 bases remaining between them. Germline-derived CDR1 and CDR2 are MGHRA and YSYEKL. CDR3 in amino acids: CASSQDLVKTASNQPQHF. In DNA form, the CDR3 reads TGCGCCAGCAGCCAAGATCTTGTTAAGACAGCAAGCAATCAGCCCCAGCATTTT.

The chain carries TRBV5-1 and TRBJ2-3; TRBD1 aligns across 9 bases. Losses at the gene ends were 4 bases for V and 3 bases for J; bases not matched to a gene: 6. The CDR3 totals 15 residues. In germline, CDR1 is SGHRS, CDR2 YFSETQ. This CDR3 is CASSRQGETTDTQYF. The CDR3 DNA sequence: TGCGCCAGCAGCCGACAGGGGGAGACGACAGATACGCAGTATTTT.

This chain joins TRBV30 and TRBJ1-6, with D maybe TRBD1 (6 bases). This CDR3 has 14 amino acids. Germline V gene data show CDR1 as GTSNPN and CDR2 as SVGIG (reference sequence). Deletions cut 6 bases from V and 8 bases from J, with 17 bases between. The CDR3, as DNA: TGTGCCTGTCCCAAACAGGGCCAAGATTCACCCCTCCACTTT. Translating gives CACPKQGQDSPLHF.

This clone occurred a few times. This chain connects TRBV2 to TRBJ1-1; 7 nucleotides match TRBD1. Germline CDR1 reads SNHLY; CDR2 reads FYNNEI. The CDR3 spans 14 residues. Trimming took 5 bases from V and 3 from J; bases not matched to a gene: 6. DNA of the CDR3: TGTGCCAGCAGTCCCAGGGGGGCAGACACTGAAGCTTTCTTT. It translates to CASSPRGADTEAFF.

Written as DNA, the CDR3 is TGTGCCAGCAGCTTACCCCGTCGAAACACCATATATTTT. It yields the protein CASSLPRRNTIYF. This sequence joins TRBV11-2 and TRBJ1-3; no reliable D call. The CDR3 has 13 amino acids. Trimming shortened V by 2 bases and J by 5 bases, and 7 bases separated the two germline ends. Germline CDR1 reads SGHAT; CDR2 reads FQNNGV.

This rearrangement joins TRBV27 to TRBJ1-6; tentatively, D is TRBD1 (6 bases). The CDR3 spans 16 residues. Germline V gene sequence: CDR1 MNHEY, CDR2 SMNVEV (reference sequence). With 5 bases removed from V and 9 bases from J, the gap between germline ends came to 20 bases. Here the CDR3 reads CASSGVTGTIASPLHF. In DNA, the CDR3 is TGTGCCAGCAGTGGGGTGACCGGGACAATTGCTTCACCCCTCCACTTT.

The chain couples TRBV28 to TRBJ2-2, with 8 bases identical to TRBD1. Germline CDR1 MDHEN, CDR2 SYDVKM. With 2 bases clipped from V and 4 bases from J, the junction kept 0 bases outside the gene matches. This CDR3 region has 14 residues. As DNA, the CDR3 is TGTGCCAGCAGTTTAACAGGGGGCACCGGGGAGCTGTTTTTT. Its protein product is CASSLTGGTGELFF.

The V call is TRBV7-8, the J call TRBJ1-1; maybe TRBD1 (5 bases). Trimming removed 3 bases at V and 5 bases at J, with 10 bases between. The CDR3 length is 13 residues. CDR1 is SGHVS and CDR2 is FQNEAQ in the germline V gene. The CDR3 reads CASSFPGGTEAFF. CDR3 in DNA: TGTGCCAGCAGCTTTCCGGGGGGAACTGAAGCTTTCTTT.

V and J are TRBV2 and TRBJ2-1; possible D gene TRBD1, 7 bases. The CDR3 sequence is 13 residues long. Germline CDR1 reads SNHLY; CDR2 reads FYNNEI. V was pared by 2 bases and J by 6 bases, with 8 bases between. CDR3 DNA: TGTGCCAGCAGTGAACAGGGGGGCAATGAGCAGTTCTTC. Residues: CASSEQGGNEQFF.

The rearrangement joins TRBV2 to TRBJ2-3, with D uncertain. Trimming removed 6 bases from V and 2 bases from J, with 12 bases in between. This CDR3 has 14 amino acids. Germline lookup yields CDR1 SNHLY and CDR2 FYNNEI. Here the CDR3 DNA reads TGTGCCAGCAGCGCTGGGCAGTCCACAGATACGCAGTATTTT. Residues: CASSAGQSTDTQYF.

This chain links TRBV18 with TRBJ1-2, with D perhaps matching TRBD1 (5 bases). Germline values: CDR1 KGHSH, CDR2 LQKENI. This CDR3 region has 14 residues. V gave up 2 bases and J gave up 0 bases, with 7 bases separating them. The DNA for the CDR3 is TGTGCCAGCTCACCAGACAGCTCTAACTATGGCTACACCTTC. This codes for CASSPDSSNYGYTF.

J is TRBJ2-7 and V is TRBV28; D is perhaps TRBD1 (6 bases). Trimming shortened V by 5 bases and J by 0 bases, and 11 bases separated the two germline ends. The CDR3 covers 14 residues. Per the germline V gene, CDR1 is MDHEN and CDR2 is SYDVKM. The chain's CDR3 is CASSPLGGSYEQYF. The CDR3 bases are TGTGCCAGCAGTCCATTAGGGGGCTCCTACGAGCAGTACTTC.

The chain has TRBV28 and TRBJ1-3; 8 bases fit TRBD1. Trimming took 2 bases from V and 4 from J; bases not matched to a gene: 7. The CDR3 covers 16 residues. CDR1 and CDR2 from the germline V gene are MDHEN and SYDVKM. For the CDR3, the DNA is TGTGCCAGCAGTTTAGTGGACAGGGTGGGGGGAAACACCATATATTTT. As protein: CASSLVDRVGGNTIYF.